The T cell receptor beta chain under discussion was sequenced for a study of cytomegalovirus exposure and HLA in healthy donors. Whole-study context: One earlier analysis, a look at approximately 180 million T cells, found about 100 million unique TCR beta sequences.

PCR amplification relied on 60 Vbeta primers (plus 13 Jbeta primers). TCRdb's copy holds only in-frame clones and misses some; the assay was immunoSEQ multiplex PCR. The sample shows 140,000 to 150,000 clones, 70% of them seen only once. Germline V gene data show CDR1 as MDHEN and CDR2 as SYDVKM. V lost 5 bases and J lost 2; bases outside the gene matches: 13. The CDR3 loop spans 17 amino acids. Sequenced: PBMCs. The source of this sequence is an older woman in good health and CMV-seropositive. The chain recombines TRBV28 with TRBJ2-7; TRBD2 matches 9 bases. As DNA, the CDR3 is TGTGCCAGCAGTCCCAGCCGGAGCGGGAGGCCCCCCTACGAGCAGTACTTC. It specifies CASSPSRSGRPPYEQYF. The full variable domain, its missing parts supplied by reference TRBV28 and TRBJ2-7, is DVKVTQSSRYLVKRTGEKVFLECVQDMDHENMFWYRQDPGLGLRLIYFSYDVKMKEKGDIPEGYSVSREKKERFSLILESASTNQTSMYLCASSPSRSGRPPYEQYFGPGTRLTVT.